This TCR beta chain was sequenced for a study of OX40 agonist ivuxolimab in advanced cancers. The wider study: At 0.01 to 10 mg/kg, ivuxolimab was administered intravenously to patients every 2 weeks. A history of anti-PD-1, anti-PD-L1 or anti-CTLA-4 therapy was acceptable, and roughly 40% had some.

Sequencing used immunoSEQ multiplex PCR; TCRdb keeps in-frame clones, though not all of them. The sample lists 60,000 to 75,000 clones, roughly 80% seen once, with about 1.1% in the top ten. Overall study results and limits: Nonresponders included some who also had low normalized T-cell clonal expansion. Clonal expansion was seen in CD4+ and CD8+ blood T cells by week 6 at 0.1 to 3.0 mg/kg.

Remarks on this clone: Its antigen is as yet unknown.

The sequence was collected from an adult with an advanced solid tumor such as melanoma, head and neck, liver or kidney cancer. The specimen was CD4+ or CD8+ T cells sorted from blood, collected in a trial of the OX40 agonist ivuxolimab.

CDR3 residues: CASSPGSVSYEQYF. In DNA, the CDR3 is TGTGCCAGTAGTCCAGGGTCTGTTTCCTACGAGCAGTACTTC. The genes are TRBV19 and TRBJ2-7, with D tentatively TRBD1 (5 bases). The CDR3 extends over 14 amino acids. CDR1 is LNHDA, CDR2 SQIVND, per germline (reference sequence). V shed 5 bases and J shed 1 base, with 12 bases lying between them.